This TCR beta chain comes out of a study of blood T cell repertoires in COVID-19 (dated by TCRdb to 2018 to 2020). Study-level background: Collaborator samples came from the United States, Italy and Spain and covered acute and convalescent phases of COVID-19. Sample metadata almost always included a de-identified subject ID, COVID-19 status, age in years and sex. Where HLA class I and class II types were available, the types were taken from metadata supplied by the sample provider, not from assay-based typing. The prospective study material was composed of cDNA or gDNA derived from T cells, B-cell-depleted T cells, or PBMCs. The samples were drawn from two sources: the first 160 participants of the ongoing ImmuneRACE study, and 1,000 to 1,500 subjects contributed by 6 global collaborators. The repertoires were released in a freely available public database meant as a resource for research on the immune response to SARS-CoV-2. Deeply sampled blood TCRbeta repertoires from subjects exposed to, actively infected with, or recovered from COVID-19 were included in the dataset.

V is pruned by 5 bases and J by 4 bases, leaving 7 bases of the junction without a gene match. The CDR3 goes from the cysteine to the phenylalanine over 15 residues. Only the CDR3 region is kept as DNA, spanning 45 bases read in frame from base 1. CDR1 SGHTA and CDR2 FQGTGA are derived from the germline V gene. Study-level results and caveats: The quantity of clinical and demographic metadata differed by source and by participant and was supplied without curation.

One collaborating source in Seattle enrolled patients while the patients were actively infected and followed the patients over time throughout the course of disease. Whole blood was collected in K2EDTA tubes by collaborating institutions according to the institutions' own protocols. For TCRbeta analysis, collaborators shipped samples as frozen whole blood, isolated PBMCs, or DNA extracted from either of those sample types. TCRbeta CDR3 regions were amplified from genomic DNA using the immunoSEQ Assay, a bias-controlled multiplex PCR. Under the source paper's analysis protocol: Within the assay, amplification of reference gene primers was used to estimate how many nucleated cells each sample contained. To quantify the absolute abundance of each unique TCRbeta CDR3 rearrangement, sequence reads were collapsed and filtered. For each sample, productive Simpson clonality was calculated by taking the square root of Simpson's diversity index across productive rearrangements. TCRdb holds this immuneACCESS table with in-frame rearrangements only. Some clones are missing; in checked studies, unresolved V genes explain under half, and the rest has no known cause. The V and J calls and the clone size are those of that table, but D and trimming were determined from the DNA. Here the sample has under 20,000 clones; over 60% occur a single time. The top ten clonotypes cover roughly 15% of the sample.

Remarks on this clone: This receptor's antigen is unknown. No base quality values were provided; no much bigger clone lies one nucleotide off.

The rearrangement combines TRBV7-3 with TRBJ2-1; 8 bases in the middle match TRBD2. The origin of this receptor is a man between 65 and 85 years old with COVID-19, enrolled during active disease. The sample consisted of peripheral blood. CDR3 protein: CASSHPGLVYNEQFF. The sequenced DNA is TGTGCCAGCAGCCACCCGGGACTAGTATACAATGAGCAGTTCTTC.